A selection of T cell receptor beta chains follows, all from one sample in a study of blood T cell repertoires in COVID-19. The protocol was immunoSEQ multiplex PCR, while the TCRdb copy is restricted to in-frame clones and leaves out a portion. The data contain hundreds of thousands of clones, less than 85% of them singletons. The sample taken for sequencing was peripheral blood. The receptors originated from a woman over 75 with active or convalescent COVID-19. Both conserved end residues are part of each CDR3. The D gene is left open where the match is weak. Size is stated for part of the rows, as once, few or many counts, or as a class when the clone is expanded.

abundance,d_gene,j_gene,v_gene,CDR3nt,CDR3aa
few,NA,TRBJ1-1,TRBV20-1,TGCATCCTAGACAGGAACTATGAAGCTTTCTTT,CILDRNYEAFF
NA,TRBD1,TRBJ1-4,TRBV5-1,TGCGCCAGCAGCGGCGGGACAGTAAATGAAAAACTGTTTTTT,CASSGGTVNEKLFF
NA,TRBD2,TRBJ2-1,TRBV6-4,TGTGCCAGCAGTCCAGGGACTAGCTACAATGAGCAGTTCTTC,CASSPGTSYNEQFF
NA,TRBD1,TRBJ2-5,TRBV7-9,TGTGCCAGCAGCTTACCGTTGGGACAGGGGGAGGAGACCCAGTACTTC,CASSLPLGQGEETQYF
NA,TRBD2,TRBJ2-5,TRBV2,TGTGCCAGCGGCCGGACTAGGCAAGAGACCCAGTACTTC,CASGRTRQETQYF
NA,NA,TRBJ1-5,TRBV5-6,TGTGCCAGCACACGGGGGGCTGGGGATCAGCCCCAGCATTTT,CASTRGAGDQPQHF
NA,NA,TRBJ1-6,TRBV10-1,TGCGCCAGCACGGAGAGACAGTTCTCACCCCTCCACTTT,CASTERQFSPLHF
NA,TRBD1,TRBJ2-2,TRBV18,TGTGCCAGCTCACCACGGATAGGGGCAGGGGGCCAGAACACCGGGGAGCTGTTTTTT,CASSPRIGAGGQNTGELFF
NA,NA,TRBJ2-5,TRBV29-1,TGCAGCGTTGCCGTGGGGGTATCAGCGGGTTACCAAGAGACCCAGTACTTC,CSVAVGVSAGYQETQYF
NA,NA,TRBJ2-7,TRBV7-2,TGTGCCAGCGGCAGTGGCCATAGGGGCGAGCAGTACTTC,CASGSGHRGEQYF
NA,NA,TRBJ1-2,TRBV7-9,TGTGCCAGCGAGAGAGGCAGCGGGTATGGCTACACCTTC,CASERGSGYGYTF
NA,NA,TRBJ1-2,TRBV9,TGTGCCAGCAGCGTAAGTCCAGGGGTAAGCGCTGGCTACACCTTC,CASSVSPGVSAGYTF
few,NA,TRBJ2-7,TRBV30,TGTGCCTGGAGTAGCCTCACCTACGAGCAGTACTTC,CAWSSLTYEQYF
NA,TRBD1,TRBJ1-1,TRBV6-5,TGTGCCAGCAGGATGGGACAGACTACTGAAGCTTTCTTT,CASRMGQTTEAFF
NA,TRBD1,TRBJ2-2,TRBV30,TGTGCCTGTCGGACAGGCGCAAACACCGGGGAGCTGTTTTTT,CACRTGANTGELFF
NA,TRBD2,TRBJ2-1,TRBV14,TGTGCCAGCAGCCAAAACTTAGCGGGGGGTAATGAGCAGTTCTTC,CASSQNLAGGNEQFF